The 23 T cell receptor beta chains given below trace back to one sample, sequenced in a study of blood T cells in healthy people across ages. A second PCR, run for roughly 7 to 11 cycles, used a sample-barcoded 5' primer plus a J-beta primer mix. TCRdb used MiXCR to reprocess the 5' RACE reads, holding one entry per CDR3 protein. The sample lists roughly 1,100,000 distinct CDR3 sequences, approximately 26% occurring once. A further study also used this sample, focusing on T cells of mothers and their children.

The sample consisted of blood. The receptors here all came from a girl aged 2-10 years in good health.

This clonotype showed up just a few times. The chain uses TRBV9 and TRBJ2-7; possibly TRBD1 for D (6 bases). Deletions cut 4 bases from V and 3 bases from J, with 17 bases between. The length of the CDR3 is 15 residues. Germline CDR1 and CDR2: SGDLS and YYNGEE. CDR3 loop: CASSPRGDWGYEQYF. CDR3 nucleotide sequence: TGTGCCAGCAGCCCCAGGGGAGATTGGGGCTACGAGCAGTACTTC.

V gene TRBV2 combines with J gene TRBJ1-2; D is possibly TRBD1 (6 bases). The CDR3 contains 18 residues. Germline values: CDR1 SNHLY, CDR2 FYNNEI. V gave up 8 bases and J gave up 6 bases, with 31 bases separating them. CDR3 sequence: CASDHTDSRRWLSHGYTF. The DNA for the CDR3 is TGTGCCAGCGACCACACGGACAGCCGGAGATGGTTAAGTCATGGCTACACCTTC.

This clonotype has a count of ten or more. This chain's CDR3 is CASSQDRGSGGPEQYF. The CDR3 DNA sequence: TGCGCCAGCAGCCAAGATAGGGGTTCAGGGGGTCCAGAGCAGTACTTC. The chain has TRBV4-3 and TRBJ2-7; 7 bases map to TRBD1. The CDR3 is 16 amino acids. Germline CDR1 and CDR2: LGHNA and YSLEER. Losses at the gene ends were 0 bases for V and 7 bases for J; bases not matched to a gene: 12.

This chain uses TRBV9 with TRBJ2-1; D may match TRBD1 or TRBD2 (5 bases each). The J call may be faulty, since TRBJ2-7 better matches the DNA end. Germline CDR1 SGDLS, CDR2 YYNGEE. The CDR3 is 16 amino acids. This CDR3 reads CASSGGPRVPSYEQYF. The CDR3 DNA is TGTGCCAGCAGCGGGGGACCTCGGGTGCCCTCCTACGAGCAGTACTTC.

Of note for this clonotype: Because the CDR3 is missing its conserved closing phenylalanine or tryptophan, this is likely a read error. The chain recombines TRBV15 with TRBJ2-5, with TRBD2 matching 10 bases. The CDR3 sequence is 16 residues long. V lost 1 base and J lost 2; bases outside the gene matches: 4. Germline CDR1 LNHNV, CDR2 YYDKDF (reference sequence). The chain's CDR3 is CATSRVLAGEQETQYL. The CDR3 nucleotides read TGTGCCACCAGCAGAGTTCTAGCGGGGGAACAAGAGACCCAGTACCTC.

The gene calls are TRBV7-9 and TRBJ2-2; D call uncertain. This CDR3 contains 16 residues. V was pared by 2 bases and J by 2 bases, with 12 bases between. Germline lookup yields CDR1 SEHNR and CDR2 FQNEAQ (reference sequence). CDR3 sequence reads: CASSLSSVVNTGELFF. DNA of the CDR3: TGTGCCAGCAGCTTATCAAGCGTAGTCAACACCGGGGAGCTGTTTTTT.

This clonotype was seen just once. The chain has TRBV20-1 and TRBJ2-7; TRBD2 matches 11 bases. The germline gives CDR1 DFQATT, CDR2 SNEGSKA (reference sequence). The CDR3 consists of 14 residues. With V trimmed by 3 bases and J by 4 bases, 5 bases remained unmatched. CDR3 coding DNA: TGCAGTGCTAGTGGGGGACTAGCGGAATACGAGCAGTACTTC. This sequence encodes CSASGGLAEYEQYF.

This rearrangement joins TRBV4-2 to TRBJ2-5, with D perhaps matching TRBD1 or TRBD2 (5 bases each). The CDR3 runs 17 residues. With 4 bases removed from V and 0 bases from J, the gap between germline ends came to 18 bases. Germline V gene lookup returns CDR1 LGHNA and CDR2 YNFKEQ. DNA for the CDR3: TGTGCCAGCAGCCTTCCACAGGAGCGCGGGTACCAAGAGACCCAGTACTTC. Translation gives CASSLPQERGYQETQYF.

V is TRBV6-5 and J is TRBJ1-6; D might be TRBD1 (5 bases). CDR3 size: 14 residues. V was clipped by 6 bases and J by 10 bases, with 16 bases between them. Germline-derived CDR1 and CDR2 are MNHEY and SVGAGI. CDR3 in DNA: TGTGCCAGCAGAAGACAGAAGGAAAACTCACCCCTCCACTTT. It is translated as CASRRQKENSPLHF.

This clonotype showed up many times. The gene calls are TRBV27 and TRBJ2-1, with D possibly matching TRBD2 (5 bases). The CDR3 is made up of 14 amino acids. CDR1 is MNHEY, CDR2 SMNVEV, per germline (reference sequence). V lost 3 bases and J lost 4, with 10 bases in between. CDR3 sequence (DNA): TGTGCCAGCAGTTTCCCCGGACTTTACAATGAGCAGTTCTTC. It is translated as CASSFPGLYNEQFF.

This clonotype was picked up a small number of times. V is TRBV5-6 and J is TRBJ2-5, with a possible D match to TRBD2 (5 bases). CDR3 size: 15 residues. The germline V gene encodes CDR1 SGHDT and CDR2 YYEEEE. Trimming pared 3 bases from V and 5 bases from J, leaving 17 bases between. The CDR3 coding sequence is TGTGCCAGCAGCTCGGGGTCCTCATTGGGGGAGACCCAGTACTTC. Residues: CASSSGSSLGETQYF. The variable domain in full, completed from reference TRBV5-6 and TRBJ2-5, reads DAGVTQSPTHLIKTRGQQVTLRCSPKSGHDTVSWYQQALGQGPQFIFQYYEEEERQRGNFPDRFSGHQFPNYSSELNVNALLLGDSALYLCASSSGSSLGETQYFGPGTRLLVL.

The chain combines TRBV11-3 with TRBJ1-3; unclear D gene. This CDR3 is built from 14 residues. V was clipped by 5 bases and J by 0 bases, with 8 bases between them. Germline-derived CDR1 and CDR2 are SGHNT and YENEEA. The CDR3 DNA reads TGTGCCAGCAGCCTATACCGCTCTGGAAACACCATATATTTT. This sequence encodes CASSLYRSGNTIYF. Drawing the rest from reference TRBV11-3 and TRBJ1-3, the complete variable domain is EAGVVQSPRYKIIEKKQPVAFWCNPISGHNTLYWYLQNLGQGPELLIRYENEEAVDDSQLPKDRFSAERLKGVDSTLKIQPAELGDSAVYLCASSLYRSGNTIYFGEGSWLTVV.

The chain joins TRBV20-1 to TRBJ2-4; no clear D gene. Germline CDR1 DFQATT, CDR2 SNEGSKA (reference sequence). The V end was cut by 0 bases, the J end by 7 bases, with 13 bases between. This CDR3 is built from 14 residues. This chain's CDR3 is CSARDSRFANIQYF. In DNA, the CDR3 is TGCAGTGCTAGAGATAGTAGGTTTGCCAACATTCAGTACTTC.

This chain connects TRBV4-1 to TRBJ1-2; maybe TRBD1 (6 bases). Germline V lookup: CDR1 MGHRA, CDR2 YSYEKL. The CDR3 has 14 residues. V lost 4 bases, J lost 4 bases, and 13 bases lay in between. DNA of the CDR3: TGCGCCAGCAGCCCTTCCCAGGACAGCTATGGCTACACCTTC. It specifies CASSPSQDSYGYTF.

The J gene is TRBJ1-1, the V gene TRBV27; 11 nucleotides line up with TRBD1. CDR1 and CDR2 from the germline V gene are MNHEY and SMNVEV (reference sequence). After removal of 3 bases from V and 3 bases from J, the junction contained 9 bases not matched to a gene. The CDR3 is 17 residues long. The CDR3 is CASSFPRTGGLDTEAFF. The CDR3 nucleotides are TGTGCCAGCAGTTTCCCGAGGACAGGGGGCTTGGACACTGAAGCTTTCTTT.

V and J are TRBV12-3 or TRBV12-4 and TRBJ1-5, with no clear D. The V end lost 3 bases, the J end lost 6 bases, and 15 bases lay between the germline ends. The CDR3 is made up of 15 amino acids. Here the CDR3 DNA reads TGTGCCAGCAGTTTTATGGAGGGAGTAGGTCAGCCCCAGCATTTT. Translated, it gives CASSFMEGVGQPQHF.

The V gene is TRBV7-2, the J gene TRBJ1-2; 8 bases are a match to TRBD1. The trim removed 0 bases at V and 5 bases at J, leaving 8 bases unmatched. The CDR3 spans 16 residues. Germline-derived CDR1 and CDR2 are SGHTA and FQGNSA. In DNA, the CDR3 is TGTGCCAGCAGCTTAGCGATTGACAGGGGTGGATATGGCTACACCTTC. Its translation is CASSLAIDRGGYGYTF.

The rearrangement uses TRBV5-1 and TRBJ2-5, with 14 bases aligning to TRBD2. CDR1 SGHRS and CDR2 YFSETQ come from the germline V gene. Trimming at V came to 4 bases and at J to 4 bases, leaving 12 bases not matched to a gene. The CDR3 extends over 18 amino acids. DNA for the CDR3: TGCGCCAGCAGCCCGCGACTAGCGGGAGGGTGGGGAGGAGAGACCCAGTACTTC. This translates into CASSPRLAGGWGGETQYF.

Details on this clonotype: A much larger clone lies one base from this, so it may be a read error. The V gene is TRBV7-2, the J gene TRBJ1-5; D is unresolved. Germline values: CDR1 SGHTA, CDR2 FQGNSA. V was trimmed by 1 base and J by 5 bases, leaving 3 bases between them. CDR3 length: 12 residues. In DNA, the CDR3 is TGTGCCAGCAGCTTAGTGTATCAGCCCCAGCATTTT. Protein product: CASSLVYQPQHF.

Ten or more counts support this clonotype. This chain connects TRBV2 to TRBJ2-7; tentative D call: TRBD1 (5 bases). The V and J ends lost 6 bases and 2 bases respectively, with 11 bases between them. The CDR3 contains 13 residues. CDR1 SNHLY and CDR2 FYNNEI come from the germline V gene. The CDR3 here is CASSPRGAYEQYF. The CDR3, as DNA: TGTGCCAGCAGCCCTAGGGGCGCCTACGAGCAGTACTTC.

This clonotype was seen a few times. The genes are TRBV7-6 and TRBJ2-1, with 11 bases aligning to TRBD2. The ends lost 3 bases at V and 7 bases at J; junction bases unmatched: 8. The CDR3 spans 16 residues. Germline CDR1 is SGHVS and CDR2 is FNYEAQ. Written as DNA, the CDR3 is TGTGCCAGCAGCTTTTCCTTTAGCGGGGGGGAAAATGAGCAGTTCTTC. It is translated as CASSFSFSGGENEQFF.

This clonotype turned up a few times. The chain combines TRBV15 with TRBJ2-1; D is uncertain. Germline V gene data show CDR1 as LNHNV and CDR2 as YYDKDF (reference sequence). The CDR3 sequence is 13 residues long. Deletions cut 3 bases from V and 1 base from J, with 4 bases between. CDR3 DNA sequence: TGTGCCACCAGCAGCCTTTCCTACAATGAGCAGTTCTTC. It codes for CATSSLSYNEQFF.

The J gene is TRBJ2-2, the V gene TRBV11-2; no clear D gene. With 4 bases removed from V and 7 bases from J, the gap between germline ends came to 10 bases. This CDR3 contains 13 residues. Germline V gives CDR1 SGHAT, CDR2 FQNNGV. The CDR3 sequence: CASSYLTGGELFF. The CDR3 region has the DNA TGTGCCAGCAGCTACCTAACGGGCGGGGAGCTGTTTTTT.